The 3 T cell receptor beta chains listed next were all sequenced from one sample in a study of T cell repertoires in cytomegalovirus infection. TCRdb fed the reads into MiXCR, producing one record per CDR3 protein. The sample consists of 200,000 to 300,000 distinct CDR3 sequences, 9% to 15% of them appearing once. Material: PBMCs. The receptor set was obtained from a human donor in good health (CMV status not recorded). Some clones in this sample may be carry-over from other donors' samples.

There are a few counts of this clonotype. CDR3 residues: CASSSAGDINEQFF. The CDR3 DNA sequence: TGTGCCAGCAGCTCAGCGGGGGATATCAATGAGCAGTTCTTC. This chain uses TRBV11-1 with TRBJ2-1; 8 nucleotides line up with TRBD2. V shed 4 bases, J shed 6 bases, and the junction held 5 bases outside the gene matches. The V gene's germline CDR1 is SGHAT and CDR2 FQDESV (reference sequence). CDR3 size: 14 residues.

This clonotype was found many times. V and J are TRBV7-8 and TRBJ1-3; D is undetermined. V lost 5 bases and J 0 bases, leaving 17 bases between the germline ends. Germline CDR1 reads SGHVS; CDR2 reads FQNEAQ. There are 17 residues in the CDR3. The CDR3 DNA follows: TGTGCCAGCAGCACCCTTTTCGCCGGGAGCTCTGGAAACACCATATATTTT. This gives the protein CASSTLFAGSSGNTIYF.

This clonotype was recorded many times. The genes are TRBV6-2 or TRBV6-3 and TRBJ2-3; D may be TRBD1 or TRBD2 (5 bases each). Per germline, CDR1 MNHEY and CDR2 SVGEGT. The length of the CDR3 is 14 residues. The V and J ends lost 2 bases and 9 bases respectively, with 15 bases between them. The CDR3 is CASSYGQLASTQYF. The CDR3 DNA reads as TGTGCCAGCAGTTACGGACAACTTGCTAGCACGCAGTATTTT.